A single sample gave rise to the 32 T cell receptor beta chains below, sequenced in a study of blood T cell repertoires in COVID-19. Here immunoSEQ multiplex PCR was the method, and the copy in TCRdb shows in-frame clones only, minus some. The sample shows approximately 75,000 clones, roughly 85% of them seen only once. Sequences were obtained from peripheral blood. Receptors originate from a man older than 75 with acute or convalescent COVID-19.

The V and J genes are TRBV7-2 and TRBJ2-2; the D gene is possibly TRBD1 (5 bases). The V gene lost 1 base and the J gene lost 6 bases, with 9 bases spanning the gap. CDR3 length: 14 amino acids. The V gene's germline CDR1 is SGHTA and CDR2 FQGNSA. The CDR3 coding sequence is TGTGCCAGCAGCTTAGATATAGGGGCCGGGGAGCTGTTTTTT. Its protein is CASSLDIGAGELFF.

The chain joins TRBV27 to TRBJ2-3; TRBD1 aligns across 9 bases. The V gene's germline CDR1 is MNHEY and CDR2 SMNVEV (reference sequence). The trim removed 5 bases at V and 4 bases at J, leaving 16 bases unmatched. The CDR3 totals 18 residues. For the CDR3, the DNA is TGTGCCAGCAGTACACTATCCTCTGGGACAGGGTATCCAGATACGCAGTATTTT. It yields the protein CASSTLSSGTGYPDTQYF.

V and J are TRBV12-5 and TRBJ2-2; TRBD1 aligns across 7 bases. J lost 0 bases, V lost 6 bases, and 4 bases had no gene match. The CDR3 spans 15 residues. Germline assignment: CDR1 LGHNT and CDR2 FRNRAP. CDR3 sequence: CASGPRGTNTGELFF. CDR3 bases: TGTGCTAGTGGGCCCAGGGGGACGAACACCGGGGAGCTGTTTTTT.

The chain joins TRBV3-1 (or the pseudogene TRBV3-2) to TRBJ1-5; a possible D gene is TRBD1 (6 bases). The germline V gene encodes CDR1 LGHDT and CDR2 YNNKEL (reference sequence). This CDR3 has 16 amino acids. Trimming stripped 2 bases from V and 4 bases from J, with 15 bases between. For the CDR3, the DNA is TGTGCCAGCAGCCAATCAAAATCAGGGGAGAATCAGCCCCAGCATTTT. Its translation is CASSQSKSGENQPQHF.

This sequence joins TRBV25-1 and TRBJ2-2; 11 bases are a match to TRBD2. This CDR3 region has 18 residues. Losses at the gene ends were 0 bases for V and 5 bases for J; bases not matched to a gene: 8. Germline CDR1 MGHDK, CDR2 SYGVNS. CDR3 residues: CASSEYWASGRITGELFF. The CDR3 DNA is TGTGCCAGCAGTGAATATTGGGCTAGCGGGAGGATTACCGGGGAGCTGTTTTTT.

The J gene is TRBJ1-5, the V gene TRBV30; maybe TRBD1 (5 bases). V gave up 0 bases and J gave up 6 bases, with 18 bases separating them. CDR3 length: 16 amino acids. Germline-derived CDR1 and CDR2 are GTSNPN and SVGIG (reference sequence). CDR3 amino acids: CAWSVGIRQGSQPQHF. Written as DNA, the CDR3 is TGTGCCTGGAGTGTAGGAATTCGCCAGGGTAGTCAGCCCCAGCATTTT.

V is TRBV6-2 or TRBV6-3 and J is TRBJ1-1, with 7 nucleotides matching TRBD1. The germline V gene has CDR1 MNHEY and CDR2 SVGEGT. The trim removed 0 bases at V and 5 bases at J, leaving 6 bases unmatched. The CDR3 has 15 amino acids. Here the CDR3 DNA reads TGTGCCAGCAGTTACTCGAGCACAGGGGTGACTGAAGCTTTCTTT. It yields the protein CASSYSSTGVTEAFF.

This clone was recorded a few times. The chain recombines TRBV7-9 with TRBJ2-7; D gene uncertain. CDR3 size: 12 residues. Germline V gene data show CDR1 as SEHNR and CDR2 as FQNEAQ (reference sequence). Trimming removed 2 bases at V and 6 bases at J, with 8 bases between. CDR3 in DNA: TGTGCCAGCAGCTTATTGACGGGCGAGCAGTACTTC. Translated, it gives CASSLLTGEQYF.

CDR3 DNA sequence: TGTGCCAGCGGACCGGAGGTGTGGACTGAAGCTTTCTTT. The encoded protein is CASGPEVWTEAFF. The chain uses TRBV12-3 or TRBV12-4 and TRBJ1-1; D ambiguous. The CDR3 extends over 13 amino acids. The V end lost 8 bases, the J end lost 5 bases, and 15 bases lay between the germline ends.

The chain is built from TRBV10-3 and TRBJ1-4; possible D gene TRBD1, 6 bases. CDR3 length: 14 amino acids. CDR1 and CDR2 (germline): ENHRY, SYGVKD. V was trimmed by 5 bases and J by 4 bases, leaving 11 bases between them. The CDR3 loop reads CAISPGHNNEKLFF. The CDR3 nucleotides read TGTGCCATCAGTCCGGGACACAATAATGAAAAACTGTTTTTT.

This clone was found a few times. This chain connects TRBV9 to TRBJ2-3, with 7 nucleotides matching TRBD1. The CDR3 length is 15 residues. Germline V gives CDR1 SGDLS, CDR2 YYNGEE. The V segment lost 2 bases and the J segment 3 bases; nucleotides outside the gene matches: 6. In DNA, the CDR3 is TGTGCCAGCAGCGTGACAGGGAAGTGGACAGATACGCAGTATTTT. It translates to CASSVTGKWTDTQYF. Using reference TRBV9 and TRBJ2-3 for the parts outside the CDR3, the full variable domain is DSGVTQTPKHLITATGQRVTLRCSPRSGDLSVYWYQQSLDQGLQFLIQYYNGEERAKGNILERFSAQQFPDLHSELNLSSLELGDSALYFCASSVTGKWTDTQYFGPGTRLTVL.

The CDR3 coding sequence is TGTGCCAGCAGCTTGGCCGTGGACAACTACGAGCAGTACTTC. Translated, it gives CASSLAVDNYEQYF. The rearrangement uses TRBV5-4 and TRBJ2-7; possible D gene TRBD1, 5 bases. This CDR3 is built from 14 residues. The germline V and J ends were trimmed by 0 bases and 3 bases, with 10 bases remaining between them. Germline V gene lookup returns CDR1 SGHNT and CDR2 YYREEE (reference sequence).

The gene calls are TRBV9 and TRBJ2-1; 8 positions agree with TRBD2. The CDR3 sequence is 16 residues long. V lost 4 bases, J lost 7 bases, and 13 bases stayed unmatched. Germline CDR1 reads SGDLS; CDR2 reads YYNGEE. CDR3 coding DNA: TGTGCCAGCAGCCCGTTCGCGGGGGGCCTCCTAAATGAGCAGTTCTTC. It is translated as CASSPFAGGLLNEQFF.

The CDR3 region is CASSFYREGNTEAFF. The CDR3 bases are TGTGCCAGCAGTTTTTACAGGGAGGGGAACACTGAAGCTTTCTTT. This chain uses TRBV28 with TRBJ1-1, with D tentatively TRBD1 (6 bases). The germline V and J ends were trimmed by 3 bases and 1 base, with 12 bases remaining between them. The CDR3 spans 15 residues. Germline V gene lookup returns CDR1 MDHEN and CDR2 SYDVKM.

This clone was counted a single time. The rearrangement joins TRBV2 to TRBJ2-1; 7 bases match TRBD1. Germline V gene lookup returns CDR1 SNHLY and CDR2 FYNNEI. With 1 base clipped from V and 2 bases from J, the junction kept 2 bases outside the gene matches. CDR3 length: 15 amino acids. The CDR3: CASSEEQGTYNEQFF. For the CDR3, the DNA is TGTGCCAGCAGTGAAGAACAGGGGACCTACAATGAGCAGTTCTTC.

The chain joins TRBV30 to TRBJ2-7; D possibly corresponds to TRBD1 (6 bases). CDR3 size: 13 residues. The germline gives CDR1 GTSNPN, CDR2 SVGIG (reference sequence). Between the trimmed V and J ends, which lost 0 bases and 3 bases, there was a span of 9 bases. The CDR3 loop reads CAWSVIQGYEQYF. In DNA form, the CDR3 reads TGTGCCTGGAGTGTGATACAGGGCTACGAGCAGTACTTC. The variable domain in full, completed from reference TRBV30 and TRBJ2-7, reads SQTIHQWPATLVQPVGSPLSLECTVEGTSNPNLYWYRQAAGRGLQLLFYSVGIGQISSEVPQNLSASRPQDRQFILSSKKLLLSDSGFYLCAWSVIQGYEQYFGPGTRLTVT.

This chain joins TRBV6-5 and TRBJ1-2; D might be TRBD1 (5 bases). There are 12 residues in the CDR3. Germline CDR1 is MNHEY and CDR2 is SVGAGI. V was pared by 5 bases and J by 8 bases, with 12 bases between. CDR3 nucleotides: TGTGCCAGCAGTACCGGTAGGGGAGGCTACACCTTC. It yields the protein CASSTGRGGYTF.

The chain joins TRBV5-6 to TRBJ1-2; the match to TRBD1 covers 8 bases. Germline CDR1 SGHDT, CDR2 YYEEEE. The CDR3 sequence is 14 residues long. The junction had 11 bases not matched to a gene; V was cut back by 4 bases and J by 9 bases. The CDR3 nucleotides are TGTGCCAGCAGCCTGGGACAGGCCACTAGGAGCTACACCTTC. This codes for CASSLGQATRSYTF.

The chain carries TRBV19 and TRBJ2-1, with D perhaps matching TRBD1 (6 bases). Trimming left V 4 bases short and J 0 bases short, with 7 bases between. The CDR3 sequence is 14 residues long. Germline-derived CDR1 and CDR2 are LNHDA and SQIVND (reference sequence). This CDR3 is CASSKDSSYNEQFF. Here the CDR3 DNA reads TGTGCCAGTAGTAAGGACAGCTCCTACAATGAGCAGTTCTTC. Supplemented by reference TRBV19 and TRBJ2-1, the full variable domain reads DGGITQSPKYLFRKEGQNVTLSCEQNLNHDAMYWYRQDPGQGLRLIYYSQIVNDFQKGDIAEGYSVSREKKESFPLTVTSAQKNPTAFYLCASSKDSSYNEQFFGPGTRLTVL.

The chain is built from TRBV6-5 and TRBJ2-7; D is uncertain. Germline V gives CDR1 MNHEY, CDR2 SVGAGI. This CDR3 has 12 residues. Trimming took 6 bases from V and 6 from J, leaving 12 bases between them. The CDR3 loop is CASSPGSLEQYF. The DNA of the CDR3 is TGTGCCAGCAGCCCCGGGTCCCTCGAGCAGTACTTC.

The rearrangement links TRBV2 to TRBJ2-7; TRBD1 matches at 7 bases. Losses at the gene ends were 5 bases for V and 0 bases for J; bases not matched to a gene: 16. The CDR3 extends over 18 amino acids. CDR1 is SNHLY, CDR2 FYNNEI, per germline. This CDR3 is CASSLPFTWGTDSYEQYF. The CDR3 DNA reads as TGTGCCAGCAGTCTGCCATTTACCTGGGGGACAGACTCCTACGAGCAGTACTTC.

This clone was seen only once. The genes are TRBV3-1 (or the pseudogene TRBV3-2) and TRBJ1-1; D is possibly TRBD1 (5 bases). The ends were cut back, 0 bases at V and 8 bases at J, with 13 bases in the middle. CDR3 length: 14 amino acids. Germline CDR1 and CDR2: LGHDT and YNNKEL (reference sequence). CDR3 nucleotide sequence: TGTGCCAGCAGCCAAGATGGCAGGGATCCAGAAGCTTTCTTT. This encodes CASSQDGRDPEAFF.

This clone was counted only a few times. The rearrangement joins TRBV28 to TRBJ1-1; 7 bases are shared with TRBD1. This CDR3 is built from 12 residues. The germline CDR1 and CDR2 sequences are MDHEN and SYDVKM. The ends lost 8 bases at V and 9 bases at J; junction bases unmatched: 9. CDR3 nucleotides: TGTGCCAGCTCTCTTGACAGGGCTAAAGCTTTCTTT. Its translation: CASSLDRAKAFF.

The chain is built from TRBV5-1 and TRBJ2-2, with 9 nucleotides matching TRBD2. Germline CDR1 is SGHRS and CDR2 is YFSETQ. There are 17 residues in the CDR3. V lost 4 bases, J lost 4 bases, and 11 bases stayed unmatched. As DNA, the CDR3 is TGCGCCAGCAGCCTCCAAGCGGGACTAGCCCTCACCGGGGAGCTGTTTTTT. It encodes CASSLQAGLALTGELFF.

The chain joins TRBV6-2 or TRBV6-3 to TRBJ1-1, with a tentative D call TRBD1 (5 bases). Trimming cost V 2 bases and J 2 bases, with 9 bases left between them. Germline V CDR1 and CDR2: MNHEY, SVGEGT. This CDR3 spans 14 amino acids. The CDR3 DNA reads as TGTGCCAGCAGTTACAGGGGCATCAACACTGAAGCTTTCTTT. It encodes CASSYRGINTEAFF.

V is TRBV5-4 and J is TRBJ1-2; D remains ambiguous. The CDR3 runs 14 residues. Looked up from germline, CDR1 is SGHNT and CDR2 is YYREEE (reference sequence). V shed 0 bases and J shed 3 bases, with 9 bases lying between them. Here the CDR3 DNA reads TGTGCCAGCAGCTTGGCCAAGCGGGACTATGGCTACACCTTC. Residues: CASSLAKRDYGYTF.

This chain links TRBV10-3 with TRBJ1-2; 8 bases are shared with TRBD1. Germline V CDR1 and CDR2: ENHRY, SYGVKD. V gave up 5 bases and J gave up 6 bases; unmatched junction bases: 5. The CDR3 runs 13 residues. In DNA, the CDR3 is TGTGCCATCAGTTTGGACAGGGAGAATGGCTACACCTTC. As protein: CAISLDRENGYTF.

The rearrangement links TRBV7-2 to TRBJ1-2, with 8 bases fitting TRBD1. The CDR3 runs 15 residues. Germline trimming cut 8 bases from V and 8 bases from J; bases unmatched to any gene: 16. Germline V gives CDR1 SGHTA, CDR2 FQGNSA. The CDR3 is CASARGQEGGRGYTF. CDR3 coding DNA: TGTGCCAGCGCTAGGGGACAGGAGGGGGGAAGGGGCTACACCTTC.

The chain combines TRBV7-2 with TRBJ1-1; TRBD1 might be the D (6 bases). Deletions cut 2 bases from V and 7 bases from J, with 14 bases between. This CDR3 has 14 residues. Germline CDR1 reads SGHTA; CDR2 reads FQGNSA. Here the CDR3 DNA reads TGTGCCAGCAGCTTAAGGGGGGGGGCAGATGAAGCTTTCTTT. Translation gives CASSLRGGADEAFF.

This chain uses TRBV6-4 with TRBJ2-7; 7 positions agree with TRBD1. CDR3 length: 18 amino acids. Germline V gene data show CDR1 as MRHNA and CDR2 as SNTAGT. V was pared by 2 bases and J by 6 bases, with 19 bases of the junction left unmatched. CDR3 sequence: CASSDTKELRGKFCEQYF. The CDR3, as DNA: TGTGCCAGCAGTGACACCAAAGAACTCAGGGGGAAGTTTTGCGAGCAGTACTTC.

This clone was seen just once. The chain carries TRBV2 and TRBJ2-7; D is ambiguous. Trimming removed 1 base from V and 4 bases from J, with 11 bases in between. The CDR3 length is 14 residues. Germline-derived CDR1 and CDR2 are SNHLY and FYNNEI. CDR3 in DNA: TGTGCCAGCAGTGAAGGCAGGTACGCTTACGAGCAGTACTTC. It codes for CASSEGRYAYEQYF.

The chain recombines TRBV7-2 with TRBJ2-6; D unclear. CDR3 length equals 15 residues. Germline CDR1 SGHTA, CDR2 FQGNSA. Deletions cut 0 bases from V and 2 bases from J, with 5 bases between. The CDR3 region has the DNA TGTGCCAGCAGCTTAGCTCGGGCTGGGGCCAACGTCCTGACTTTC. Translated: CASSLARAGANVLTF. Variable domain in full (rest from reference TRBV7-2 and TRBJ2-6): GAGVSQSPSNKVTEKGKDVELRCDPISGHTALYWYRQSLGQGLEFLIYFQGNSAPDKSGLPSDRFSAERTGGSVSTLTIQRTQQEDSAVYLCASSLARAGANVLTFGAGSRLTVL.